This T cell receptor (beta chain) was found in a study of response to subunit inactivated influenza vaccine. Broader study findings: Each seasonal influenza vaccination recruits few new T cells, the authors suggested.

TCRdb recomputed calls from the RT-PCR reads with MiXCR, one row per CDR3 protein. The sample holds approximately 490,000 distinct CDR3 sequences, approximately 7.2% seen once. This clonotype was detected ten times or more. The antigen remains unidentified. Germline V gives CDR1 SEHNR, CDR2 FQNEAQ (reference sequence). This CDR3 spans 17 amino acids. V lost 6 bases and J lost 1, with 18 bases in between. The chain links TRBV7-9 to TRBJ2-2, with TRBD2 as a possible D gene (5 bases). This sequence originates from a man in his fifties or sixties who received an inactivated influenza vaccine. The source material was PBMCs from blood, sampled around 25 months after vaccination. In nucleotides, the CDR3 is TGTGCCAGCAGGCAGGACGGGATACCCAGGAACACCGGGGAGCTGTTTTTT. Translated, it gives CASRQDGIPRNTGELFF.